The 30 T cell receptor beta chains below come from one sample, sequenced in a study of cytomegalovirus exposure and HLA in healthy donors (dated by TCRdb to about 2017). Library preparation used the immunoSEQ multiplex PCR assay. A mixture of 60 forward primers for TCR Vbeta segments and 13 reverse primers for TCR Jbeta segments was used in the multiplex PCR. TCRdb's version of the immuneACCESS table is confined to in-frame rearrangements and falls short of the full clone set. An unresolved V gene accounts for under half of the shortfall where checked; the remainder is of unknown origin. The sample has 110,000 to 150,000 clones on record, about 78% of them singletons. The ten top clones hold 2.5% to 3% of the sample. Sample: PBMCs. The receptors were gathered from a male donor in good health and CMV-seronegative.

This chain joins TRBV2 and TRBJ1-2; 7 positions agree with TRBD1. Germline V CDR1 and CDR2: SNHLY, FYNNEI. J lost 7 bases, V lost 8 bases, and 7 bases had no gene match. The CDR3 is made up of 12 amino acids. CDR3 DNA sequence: TGTGCCAGCGTTTCAGGGGGTCTTGGCTACACCTTC. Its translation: CASVSGGLGYTF.

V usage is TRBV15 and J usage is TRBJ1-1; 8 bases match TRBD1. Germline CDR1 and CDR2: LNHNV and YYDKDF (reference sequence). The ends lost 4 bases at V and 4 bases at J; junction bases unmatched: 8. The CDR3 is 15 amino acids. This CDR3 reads CATSTGQGGSTEAFF. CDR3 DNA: TGTGCCACCAGCACCGGACAGGGTGGGAGCACTGAAGCTTTCTTT.

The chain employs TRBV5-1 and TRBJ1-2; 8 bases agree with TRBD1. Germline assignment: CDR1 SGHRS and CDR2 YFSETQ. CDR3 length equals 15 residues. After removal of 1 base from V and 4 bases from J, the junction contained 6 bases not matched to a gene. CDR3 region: CASSLQQGGLYGYTF. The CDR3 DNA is TGCGCCAGCAGCTTGCAACAGGGGGGTCTCTATGGCTACACCTTC. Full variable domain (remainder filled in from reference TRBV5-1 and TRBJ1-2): KAGVTQTPRYLIKTRGQQVTLSCSPISGHRSVSWYQQTPGQGLQFLFEYFSETQRNKGNFPGRFSGRQFSNSRSEMNVSTLELGDSALYLCASSLQQGGLYGYTFGSGTRLTVV.

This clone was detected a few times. CDR3 bases: TGTGCCAGCAGCTTAGAAGGGGCAGGGTCGGGTTTCTCGGGCTACACCTTC. This codes for CASSLEGAGSGFSGYTF. This rearrangement joins TRBV13 to TRBJ1-2; a weak D match, TRBD1 (5 bases). V was cut by 1 base and J by 8 bases, with 23 bases left in between. Germline V gives CDR1 PRHDT, CDR2 FYEKMQ (reference sequence). The CDR3 contains 17 residues.

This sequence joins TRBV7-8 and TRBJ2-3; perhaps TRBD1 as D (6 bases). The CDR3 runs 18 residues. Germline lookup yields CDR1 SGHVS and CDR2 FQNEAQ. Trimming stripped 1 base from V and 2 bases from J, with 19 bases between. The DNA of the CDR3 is TGTGCCAGCAGCTTAGTCCCCCTTTTAGGGGGATCCACAGATACGCAGTATTTT. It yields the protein CASSLVPLLGGSTDTQYF.

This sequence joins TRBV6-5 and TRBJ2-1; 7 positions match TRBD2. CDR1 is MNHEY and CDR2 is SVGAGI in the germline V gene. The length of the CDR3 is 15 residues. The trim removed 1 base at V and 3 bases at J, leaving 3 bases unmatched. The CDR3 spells CASSYLAGVYNEQFF. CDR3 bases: TGTGCCAGCAGTTACTTGGCGGGAGTCTACAATGAGCAGTTCTTC.

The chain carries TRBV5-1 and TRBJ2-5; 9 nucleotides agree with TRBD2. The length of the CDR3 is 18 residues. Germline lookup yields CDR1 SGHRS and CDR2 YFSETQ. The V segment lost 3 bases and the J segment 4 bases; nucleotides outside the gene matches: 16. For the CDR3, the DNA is TGCGCCAGCAGCTGGCCTAGCGGGGCTAACCTAGGGGTAGAGACCCAGTACTTC. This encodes CASSWPSGANLGVETQYF.

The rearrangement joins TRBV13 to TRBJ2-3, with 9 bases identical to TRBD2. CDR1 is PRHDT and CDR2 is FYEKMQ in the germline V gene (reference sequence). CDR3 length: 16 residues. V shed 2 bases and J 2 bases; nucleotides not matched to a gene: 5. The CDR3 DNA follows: TGTGCCAGCAGCTTAAGGGCTAGCGGGACCACAGATACGCAGTATTTT. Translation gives CASSLRASGTTDTQYF.

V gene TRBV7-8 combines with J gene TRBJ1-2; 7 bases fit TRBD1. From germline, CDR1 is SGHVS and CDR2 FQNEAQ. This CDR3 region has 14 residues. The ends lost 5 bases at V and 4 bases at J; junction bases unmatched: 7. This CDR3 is CASSGRDSRYGYTF. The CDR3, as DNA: TGTGCCAGCAGCGGACGGGACAGCCGCTATGGCTACACCTTC.

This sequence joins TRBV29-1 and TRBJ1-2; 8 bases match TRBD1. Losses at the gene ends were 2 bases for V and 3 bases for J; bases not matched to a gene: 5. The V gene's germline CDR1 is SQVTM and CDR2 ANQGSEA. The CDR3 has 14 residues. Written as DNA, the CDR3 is TGCAGCGTTGAAACGGCAGGGGGCTACTATGGCTACACCTTC. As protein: CSVETAGGYYGYTF.

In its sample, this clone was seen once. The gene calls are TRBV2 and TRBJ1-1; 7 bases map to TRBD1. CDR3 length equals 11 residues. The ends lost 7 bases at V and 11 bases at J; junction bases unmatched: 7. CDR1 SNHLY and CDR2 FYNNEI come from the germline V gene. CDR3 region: CASIQGVHAFF. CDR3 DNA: TGTGCCAGCATTCAGGGGGTGCATGCTTTCTTT.

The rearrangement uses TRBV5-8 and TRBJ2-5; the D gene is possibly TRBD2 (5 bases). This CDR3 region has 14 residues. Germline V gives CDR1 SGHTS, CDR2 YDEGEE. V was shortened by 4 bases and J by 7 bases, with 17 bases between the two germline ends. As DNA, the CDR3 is TGTGCCAGCAGCCCTCCGGCTGGCCGGGGGACCCAGTACTTC. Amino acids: CASSPPAGRGTQYF.

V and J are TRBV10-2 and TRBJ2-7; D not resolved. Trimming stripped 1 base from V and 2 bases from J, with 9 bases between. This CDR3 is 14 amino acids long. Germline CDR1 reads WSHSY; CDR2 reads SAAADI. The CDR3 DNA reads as TGCGCCAGCAGTGAGTTATCGGTGGCCTACGAGCAGTACTTC. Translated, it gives CASSELSVAYEQYF.

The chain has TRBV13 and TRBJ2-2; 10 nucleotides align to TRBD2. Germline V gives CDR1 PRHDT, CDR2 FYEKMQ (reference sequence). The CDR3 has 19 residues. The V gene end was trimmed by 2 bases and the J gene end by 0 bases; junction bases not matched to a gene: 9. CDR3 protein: CASSLTGAGGDANTGELFF. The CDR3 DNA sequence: TGTGCCAGCAGCTTAACGGGAGCGGGAGGGGACGCGAACACCGGGGAGCTGTTTTTT.

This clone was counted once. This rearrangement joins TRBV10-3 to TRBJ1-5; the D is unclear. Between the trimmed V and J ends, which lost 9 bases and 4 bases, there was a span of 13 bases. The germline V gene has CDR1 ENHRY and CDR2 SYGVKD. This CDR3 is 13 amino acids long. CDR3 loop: CAIAAQSNQPQHF. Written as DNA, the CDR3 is TGTGCCATAGCGGCCCAGAGTAATCAGCCCCAGCATTTT.

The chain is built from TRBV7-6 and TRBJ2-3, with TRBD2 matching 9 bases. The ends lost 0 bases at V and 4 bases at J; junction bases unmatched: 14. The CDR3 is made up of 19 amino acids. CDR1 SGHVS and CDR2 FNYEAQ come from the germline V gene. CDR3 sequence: CASSLALLAGMGGADTQYF. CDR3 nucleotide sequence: TGTGCCAGCAGCTTAGCACTCCTAGCGGGAATGGGGGGCGCAGATACGCAGTATTTT.

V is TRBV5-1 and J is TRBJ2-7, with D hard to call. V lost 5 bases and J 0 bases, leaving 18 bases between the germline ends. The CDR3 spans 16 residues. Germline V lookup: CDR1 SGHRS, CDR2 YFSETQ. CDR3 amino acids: CASSVLMGPSSYEQYF. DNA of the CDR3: TGCGCCAGCAGTGTTCTAATGGGCCCAAGCTCCTACGAGCAGTACTTC.

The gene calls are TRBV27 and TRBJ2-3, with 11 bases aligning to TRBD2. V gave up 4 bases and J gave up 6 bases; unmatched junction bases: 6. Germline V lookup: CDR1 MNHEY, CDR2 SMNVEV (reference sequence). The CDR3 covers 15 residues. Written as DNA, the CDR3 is TGTGCCAGCAGTTATATTAGCGGGAGGGCGGATACGCAGTATTTT. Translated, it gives CASSYISGRADTQYF.

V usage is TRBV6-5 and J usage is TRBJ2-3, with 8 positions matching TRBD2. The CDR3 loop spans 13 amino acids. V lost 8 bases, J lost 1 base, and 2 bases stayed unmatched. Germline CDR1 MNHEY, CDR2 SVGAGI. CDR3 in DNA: TGTGCCAGCCGGCGGGGGGGCACAGATACGCAGTATTTT. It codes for CASRRGGTDTQYF.

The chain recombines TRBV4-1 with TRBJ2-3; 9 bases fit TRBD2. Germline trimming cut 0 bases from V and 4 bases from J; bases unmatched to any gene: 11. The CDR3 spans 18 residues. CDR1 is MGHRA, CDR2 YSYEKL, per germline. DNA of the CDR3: TGCGCCAGCAGCCAAGAAGGGAGAGGTAGCGGGGGCCCAGATACGCAGTATTTT. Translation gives CASSQEGRGSGGPDTQYF.

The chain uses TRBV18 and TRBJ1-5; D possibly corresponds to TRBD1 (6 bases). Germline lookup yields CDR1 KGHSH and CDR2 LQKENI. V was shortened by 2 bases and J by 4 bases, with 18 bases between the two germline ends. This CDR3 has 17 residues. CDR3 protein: CASSPIKTDSQNQPQHF. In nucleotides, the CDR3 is TGTGCCAGCTCACCAATAAAAACGGACAGCCAAAATCAGCCCCAGCATTTT.

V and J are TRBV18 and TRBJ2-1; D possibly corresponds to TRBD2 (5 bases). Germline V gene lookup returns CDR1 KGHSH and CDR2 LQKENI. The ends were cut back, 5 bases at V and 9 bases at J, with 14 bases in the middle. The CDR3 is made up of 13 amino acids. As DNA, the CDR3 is TGTGCCAGCTCATCGGACTTTGCGGGTGAGCAGTTCTTC. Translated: CASSSDFAGEQFF.

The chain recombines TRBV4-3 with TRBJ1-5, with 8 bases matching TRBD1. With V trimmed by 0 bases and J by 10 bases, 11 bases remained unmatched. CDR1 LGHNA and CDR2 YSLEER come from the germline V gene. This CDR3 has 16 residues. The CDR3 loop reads CASSQDGGDRPRPQHF. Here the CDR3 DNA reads TGCGCCAGCAGCCAAGATGGGGGGGACAGGCCTCGCCCCCAGCATTTT.

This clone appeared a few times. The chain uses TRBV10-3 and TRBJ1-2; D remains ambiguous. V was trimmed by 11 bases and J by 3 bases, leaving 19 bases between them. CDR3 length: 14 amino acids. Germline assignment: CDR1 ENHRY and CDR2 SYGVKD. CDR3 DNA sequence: TGTGCCGCTCGGGGTCCGGCTGATCACTATGGCTACACCTTC. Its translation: CAARGPADHYGYTF.

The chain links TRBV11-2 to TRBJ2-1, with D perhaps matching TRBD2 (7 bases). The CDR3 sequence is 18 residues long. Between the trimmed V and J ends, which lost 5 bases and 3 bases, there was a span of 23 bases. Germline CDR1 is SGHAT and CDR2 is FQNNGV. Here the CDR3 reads CASSPSRGGRALYNEQFF. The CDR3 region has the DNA TGTGCCAGCAGCCCCTCTAGGGGGGGCAGGGCCCTCTACAATGAGCAGTTCTTC.

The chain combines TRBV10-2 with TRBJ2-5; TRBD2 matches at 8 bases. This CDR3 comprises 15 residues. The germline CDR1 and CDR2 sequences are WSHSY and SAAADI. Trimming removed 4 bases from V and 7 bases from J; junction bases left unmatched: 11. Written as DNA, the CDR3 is TGCGCCAGCAGTGGTCCGGGAGGGCCGCGGGGGACCCAGTACTTC. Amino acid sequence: CASSGPGGPRGTQYF.

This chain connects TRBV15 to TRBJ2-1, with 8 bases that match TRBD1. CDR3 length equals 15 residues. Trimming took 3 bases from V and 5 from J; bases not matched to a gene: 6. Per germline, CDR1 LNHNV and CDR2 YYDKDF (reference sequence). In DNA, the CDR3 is TGTGCCACCAGCAGGCGGGACAGGTTGAACAATGAGCAGTTCTTC. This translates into CATSRRDRLNNEQFF.

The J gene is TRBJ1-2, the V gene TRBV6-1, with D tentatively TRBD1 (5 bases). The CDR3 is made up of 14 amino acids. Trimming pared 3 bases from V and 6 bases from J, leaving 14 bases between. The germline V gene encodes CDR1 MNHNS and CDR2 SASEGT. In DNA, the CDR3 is TGTGCCAGCAGTGAGAGATGGGCAGGGCATGGCTACACCTTC. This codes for CASSERWAGHGYTF.

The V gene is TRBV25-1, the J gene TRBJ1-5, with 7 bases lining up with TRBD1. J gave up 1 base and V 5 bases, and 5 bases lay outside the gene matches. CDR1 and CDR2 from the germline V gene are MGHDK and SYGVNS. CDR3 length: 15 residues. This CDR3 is CASSRAQGSNQPQHF. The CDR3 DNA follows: TGTGCCAGCAGTCGGGCACAGGGGAGCAATCAGCCCCAGCATTTT.

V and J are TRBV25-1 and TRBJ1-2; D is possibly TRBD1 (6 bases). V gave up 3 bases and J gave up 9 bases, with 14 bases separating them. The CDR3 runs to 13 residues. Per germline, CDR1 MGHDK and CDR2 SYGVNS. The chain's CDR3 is CASSDPPTGRYTF. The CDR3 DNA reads TGTGCCAGCAGTGATCCCCCGACAGGACGCTACACCTTC.